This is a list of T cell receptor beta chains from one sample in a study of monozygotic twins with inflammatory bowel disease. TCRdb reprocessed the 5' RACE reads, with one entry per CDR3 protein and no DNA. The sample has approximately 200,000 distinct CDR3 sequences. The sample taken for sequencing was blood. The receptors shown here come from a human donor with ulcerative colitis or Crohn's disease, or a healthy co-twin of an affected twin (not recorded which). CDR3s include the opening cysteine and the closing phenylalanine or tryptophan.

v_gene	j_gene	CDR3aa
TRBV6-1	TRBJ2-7	CASRSDTYEQYF
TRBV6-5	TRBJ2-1	CASSYSAGVNEQFF
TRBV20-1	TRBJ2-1	CSARVPPGPREFF
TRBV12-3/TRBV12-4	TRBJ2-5	CASSRTSGVGETQYF
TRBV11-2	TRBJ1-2	CASSSPSTAPEGANYGYTF
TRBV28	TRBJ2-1	CASSGYPTYNEQFF
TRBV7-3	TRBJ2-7	CASSLTLAREQYF
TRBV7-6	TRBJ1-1	CASSRGLQSEAFF
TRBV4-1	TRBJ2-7	CASSEPGLNYEQYF
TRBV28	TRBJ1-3	CASSVPGTMGGNTIYF
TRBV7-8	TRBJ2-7	CASSLVLVAGGISYEQYF
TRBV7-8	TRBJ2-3	CASSLGQGTADTQYF